Listed below are T cell receptor beta chains from one sample, sequenced in a study of cytomegalovirus exposure and HLA in healthy donors. Using immunoSEQ multiplex PCR, the repertoire was profiled, and TCRdb retains in-frame clones only, with some absent. The table has over 150,000 clones, about 81% seen once. The specimen sequenced was PBMCs. These receptors were obtained from a girl aged 2 to 9 in good health and CMV-seropositive. Each CDR3 is given with its conserved first and last residue. The D gene is left open where the match is weak. Only some rows state a clone size, as once, few, many or a class for expanded clones.

size	D	J	V	CDR3	DNA
.	TRBD1	TRBJ2-5	TRBV29-1	CSVHDGQGGETQYF	TGCAGCGTTCACGATGGACAGGGCGGGGAGACCCAGTACTTC
.	TRBD2	TRBJ2-3	TRBV28	CASSSGSGRTTDTQYF	TGTGCCAGCAGTTCGGGTAGCGGGAGGACCACAGATACGCAGTATTTT
.	TRBD1	TRBJ1-3	TRBV28	CASSIGTAGNTIYF	TGTGCCAGCAGCATAGGGACAGCTGGAAACACCATATATTTT
few	.	TRBJ1-1	TRBV10-3	CAISVQFGVSTEAFF	TGTGCCATCAGTGTTCAGTTCGGGGTTAGCACTGAAGCTTTCTTT
.	.	TRBJ1-1	TRBV2	CASSEVSVWNTEAFF	TGTGCCAGCAGTGAAGTCTCCGTTTGGAACACTGAAGCTTTCTTT
.	TRBD1	TRBJ1-1	TRBV23-1	CASTYRGRNTEAFF	TGCGCCAGCACGTACAGGGGGCGGAACACTGAAGCTTTCTTT
.	.	TRBJ2-5	TRBV5-4	CASSFGWETQYF	TGTGCCAGCAGCTTCGGGTGGGAGACCCAGTACTTC
.	TRBD1	TRBJ2-7	TRBV7-6	CASSLGQGDEQYF	TGTGCCAGCAGCTTGGGACAGGGGGACGAGCAGTACTTC
.	TRBD1	TRBJ1-6	TRBV10-3	CATTGQPNSPLHF	TGTGCCACCACGGGACAGCCTAATTCACCCCTCCACTTT
.	.	TRBJ2-1	TRBV11-3	CASSLEPGSNEQFF	TGTGCCAGCAGCTTAGAACCAGGTAGCAATGAGCAGTTCTTC
.	TRBD1	TRBJ1-5	TRBV6-1	CASSERAGGDNQPQHF	TGTGCCAGCAGTGAAAGGGCAGGGGGAGACAATCAGCCCCAGCATTTT
.	TRBD2	TRBJ2-7	TRBV10-3	CAISTLAGTPYEQYF	TGTGCCATCAGTACACTAGCGGGAACCCCCTACGAGCAGTACTTC
.	TRBD1	TRBJ2-7	TRBV28	CAIQSGQGFEQYF	TGTGCCATCCAGTCGGGACAGGGGTTTGAACAGTACTTC
.	TRBD2	TRBJ2-1	TRBV6-4	CASSDRGEAGEQFF	TGTGCCAGCAGTGATCGGGGGGAAGCGGGTGAGCAGTTCTTC
.	TRBD2	TRBJ2-1	TRBV28	CASSSTSGSYNEQFF	TGTGCCAGCAGTTCGACTAGCGGTTCCTACAATGAGCAGTTCTTC
.	.	TRBJ2-3	TRBV6-5	CASSYSASMADTQYF	TGTGCCAGCAGTTACTCTGCTAGTATGGCAGATACGCAGTATTTT
.	.	TRBJ2-1	TRBV6-5	CASSRRGGDRNEQFF	TGTGCCAGCAGTCGCCGAGGGGGAGACCGCAATGAGCAGTTCTTC
.	TRBD2	TRBJ2-7	TRBV19	CASNSGRDDEQYF	TGTGCCAGTAATAGCGGGAGAGACGACGAGCAGTACTTC
.	TRBD2	TRBJ2-5	TRBV23-1	CASSHQAGRQETQYF	TGCGCCAGCAGTCACCAAGCGGGGCGACAAGAGACCCAGTACTTC
.	TRBD1	TRBJ1-1	TRBV27	CASSLSAGQGLNTEAFF	TGTGCCAGCAGTTTATCAGCAGGACAGGGTCTGAACACTGAAGCTTTCTTT
.	.	TRBJ2-1	TRBV19	CASSISLARYNEQFF	TGTGCCAGTAGTATAAGCCTAGCGAGGTACAATGAGCAGTTCTTC
.	.	TRBJ2-5	TRBV9	CASSGTGTYTSETQYF	TGTGCCAGCAGCGGTACAGGGACCTACACGTCAGAGACCCAGTACTTC
.	TRBD1	TRBJ1-1	TRBV7-9	CASSRGPGTGLGTEAFF	TGTGCCAGCAGCCGCGGTCCCGGGACAGGGCTGGGCACTGAAGCTTTCTTT
.	.	TRBJ2-7	TRBV7-2	CASTLSSRDEQYF	TGTGCCAGCACCTTATCGTCTCGCGACGAGCAGTACTTC
.	TRBD1	TRBJ1-5	TRBV28	CASSPDRARNQPQHF	TGTGCCAGCAGTCCAGACAGGGCTCGCAATCAGCCCCAGCATTTT
.	TRBD1	TRBJ2-1	TRBV30	CAWQSDGQGNNEQFF	TGTGCCTGGCAGTCCGATGGACAGGGTAACAATGAGCAGTTCTTC
.	.	TRBJ1-3	TRBV7-9	CSSQYSGNTIYF	TGTTCCAGCCAGTACTCTGGAAACACCATATATTTT
once	.	TRBJ1-5	TRBV19	CASSTNQPQHF	TGTGCCAGTAGTACAAATCAGCCCCAGCATTTT
.	.	TRBJ2-5	TRBV5-6	CASSFGSRETQYF	TGTGCCAGCAGCTTCGGTTCCCGAGAGACCCAGTACTTC
.	.	TRBJ1-3	TRBV30	CAWSGSRGNTIYF	TGTGCCTGGAGTGGCAGTCGAGGAAACACCATATATTTT
.	.	TRBJ2-3	TRBV18	CASSTETDTQYF	TGTGCCAGCTCAACGGAGACAGATACGCAGTATTTT
.	.	TRBJ2-1	TRBV13	CASSLQGNEQFF	TGTGCCAGCAGCTTGCAGGGGAATGAGCAGTTCTTC
.	TRBD1	TRBJ2-3	TRBV6-5	CASSYSPGQGTDTQYF	TGTGCCAGCAGTTACTCTCCGGGACAGGGCACAGATACGCAGTATTTT
.	.	TRBJ2-6	TRBV11-3	CASSPGQGLTTGANVLTF	TGTGCCAGCAGCCCAGGACAGGGACTAACCACTGGGGCCAACGTCCTGACTTTC
.	TRBD2	TRBJ2-1	TRBV6-1	CASSVLAGGSNEQFF	TGTGCCAGCAGTGTTCTAGCGGGAGGCTCCAATGAGCAGTTCTTC
.	TRBD1	TRBJ2-6	TRBV5-1	CASSLGDRGANVLTF	TGCGCCAGCAGCTTGGGGGACAGAGGGGCCAACGTCCTGACTTTC